A selection of T cell receptor beta chains follows, all from one sample in a study of shared clonotypes between healthy human individuals. Here immunoSEQ multiplex PCR was the method, and the copy in TCRdb shows in-frame clones only, minus some. The table records over 2 million clones, roughly 94% of them present only once. Material for sequencing was naive CD4+ T cells sorted from blood. All receptors come from a man aged 18 to 29 in good health. Each CDR3 is given with its conserved first and last residue. A D gene is named only where the DNA matches it firmly. The size entry is marked missing in some rows and otherwise reads once, few, many or a size class.

TRBV7-6,.,TRBJ2-5,TRBD2,CASVDSGQETQYF,TGTGCCAGCGTTGATAGCGGGCAAGAGACCCAGTACTTC
TRBV6-6,.,TRBJ2-3,.,CASSLRLDTQYF,TGTGCCAGCAGCCTACGGCTAGATACGCAGTATTTT
TRBV7-2,.,TRBJ1-1,TRBD1,CASSLTGTGVNTEAFF,TGTGCCAGCAGCTTAACCGGGACAGGGGTGAACACTGAAGCTTTCTTT
TRBV6-1,.,TRBJ2-1,TRBD2,CASSISGSNYNEQFF,TGTGCCAGCAGTATTAGCGGGAGTAACTACAATGAGCAGTTCTTC
TRBV7-2,.,TRBJ2-3,TRBD2,CASSLVAGGNSDTQYF,TGTGCCAGCAGCTTAGTAGCGGGAGGAAATTCAGATACGCAGTATTTT
TRBV9,.,TRBJ1-3,.,CASSVGIGNTIYF,TGTGCCAGCAGCGTAGGCATTGGAAACACCATATATTTT
TRBV2,.,TRBJ2-3,TRBD2,CASSASTSGSTDTQYF,TGTGCCAGCAGTGCATCGACTAGCGGAAGCACAGATACGCAGTATTTT
TRBV7-9,.,TRBJ2-5,.,CASSLARVSQETQYF,TGTGCCAGCAGCTTAGCCCGGGTCAGCCAAGAGACCCAGTACTTC
TRBV6-6,many,TRBJ1-5,.,CASSSPFNQPQHF,TGTGCCAGCAGTTCTCCCTTCAATCAGCCCCAGCATTTT
TRBV2,.,TRBJ2-5,.,CASSWFGETQYF,TGTGCCAGCTCATGGTTCGGAGAGACCCAGTACTTC
TRBV7-9,.,TRBJ1-2,.,CATSGDGYTF,TGTGCCACTTCGGGGGATGGCTACACCTTC
TRBV11-2,.,TRBJ2-7,TRBD2,CASSLLGGLAGVWYEQYF,TGTGCCAGCAGCCTTTTAGGGGGGCTAGCGGGAGTTTGGTACGAGCAGTACTTC
TRBV4-1,.,TRBJ2-6,.,CASSQVSPGANVLTF,TGCGCCAGCAGCCAAGTGAGCCCTGGGGCCAACGTCCTGACTTTC
TRBV27,once,TRBJ2-7,.,CASSSRPHYEQYF,TGTGCCAGCAGTTCCCGACCCCACTACGAGCAGTACTTC
TRBV18,.,TRBJ2-3,.,CASSIGAKDTDTQYF,TGTGCCAGCTCGATCGGGGCCAAAGACACAGATACGCAGTATTTT
TRBV4-3,.,TRBJ1-3,.,CASSQDGFTGNTIYF,TGCGCCAGCAGCCAAGACGGGTTTACTGGAAACACCATATATTTT
TRBV7-3,once,TRBJ1-6,.,CASSLGVGNSPLHF,TGTGCCAGCAGCTTAGGGGTTGGGAATTCACCCCTCCACTTT
TRBV7-2,.,TRBJ2-7,.,CASSSQGPGEQYF,TGTGCCAGCAGCTCGCAGGGTCCCGGCGAGCAGTACTTC
TRBV6-6,once,TRBJ1-2,.,CASSLISVNYGYTF,TGTGCCAGCAGTTTGATTAGTGTTAACTATGGCTACACCTTC
TRBV28,.,TRBJ1-2,.,CASSTPTASYGYTF,TGTGCCAGCAGTACCCCGACAGCCTCCTATGGCTACACCTTC
TRBV19,.,TRBJ2-3,TRBD2,CATAAGGLTDTQYF,TGTGCCACCGCAGCGGGAGGGCTCACAGATACGCAGTATTTT
TRBV6-1,.,TRBJ2-5,TRBD2,CASRWGGRETQYF,TGTGCCAGCCGTTGGGGGGGGAGGGAGACCCAGTACTTC
TRBV19,.,TRBJ1-1,.,CASSIEFRGGTEAFF,TGTGCCAGTAGTATAGAGTTTCGGGGCGGCACTGAAGCTTTCTTT
TRBV7-3,.,TRBJ2-3,TRBD2,CASSLRASGHTDTQYF,TGTGCCAGCAGCTTAAGGGCTAGCGGGCACACAGATACGCAGTATTTT
TRBV5-6,.,TRBJ2-7,.,CASSQQVYEQYF,TGTGCCAGCAGTCAACAGGTCTACGAGCAGTACTTC
TRBV7-2,.,TRBJ1-6,.,CASSSGGGYSYNSPLHF,TGTGCCAGCAGCTCCGGTGGCGGGTACTCCTATAATTCACCCCTCCACTTT
TRBV6-5,.,TRBJ1-1,.,CASNVDRNTEAFF,TGTGCCAGCAACGTGGACAGAAACACTGAAGCTTTCTTT
TRBV5-6,.,TRBJ2-1,TRBD1,CASSQPRGYEQFF,TGTGCCAGCAGCCAACCCAGGGGGTATGAGCAGTTCTTC